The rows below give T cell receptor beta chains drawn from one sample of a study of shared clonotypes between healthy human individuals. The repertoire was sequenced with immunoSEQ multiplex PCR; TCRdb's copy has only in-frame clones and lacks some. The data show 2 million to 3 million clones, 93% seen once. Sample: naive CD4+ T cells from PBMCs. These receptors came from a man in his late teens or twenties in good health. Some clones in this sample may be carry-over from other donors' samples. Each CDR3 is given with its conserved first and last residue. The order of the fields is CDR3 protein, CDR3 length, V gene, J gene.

CASSPTAGTIAYEQYF	16	TRBV5-1	TRBJ2-7
CASSLERAEVTGELFF	16	TRBV7-8	TRBJ2-2
CASSDPGQGSYEQYF	15	TRBV2	TRBJ2-7
CASRSNILDIQYF	13	TRBV7-8	TRBJ2-4
CASSTNGRGRGYTF	14	TRBV27	TRBJ1-2
CASSREQVNQHF	12	TRBV7-9	TRBJ1-5
CASSPRRATGGTEAFF	16	TRBV23-1	TRBJ1-1
CATGQGGWLGNEQFF	15	TRBV15	TRBJ2-1
CASSPRDRGPGYTF	14	TRBV5-1	TRBJ1-2
CASSSNAGNTIYF	13	TRBV19	TRBJ1-3
CASSPRSDDRGNTEAFF	17	TRBV4-3	TRBJ1-1
CAWSVVAGTPLGGYTF	16	TRBV30	TRBJ1-2
CASSSTKYDAGANEKLFF	18	TRBV27	TRBJ1-4
CSVEEGQGGRGAFF	14	TRBV29-1	TRBJ1-1
CASSPPTTSGSYEQYF	16	TRBV18	TRBJ2-7
CAIRRDRGNNYGYTF	15	TRBV10-3	TRBJ1-2
CASRKGLNTEAFF	13	TRBV6-5	TRBJ1-1
CASSPGGNLYNEQFF	15	TRBV5-6	TRBJ2-1
CASSPGGRGNTEAFF	15	TRBV7-9	TRBJ1-1
CASSDGSGNTIYF	13	TRBV10-1	TRBJ1-3
CASSSGGRNIQYF	13	TRBV27	TRBJ2-4
CASSRLRGSGTSDTQYF	17	TRBV28	TRBJ2-3